This TCR beta chain was documented in a study of response to subunit inactivated influenza vaccine. MiXCR was run by TCRdb on the RT-PCR reads, yielding one entry per CDR3 protein. The sample carries under 850,000 distinct CDR3 sequences, less than 20% recorded once. Findings and caveats of the study: T cells newly recruited by each seasonal influenza vaccination are few, the authors suggested.

V shed 0 bases and J shed 7 bases, with 9 bases lying between them. This CDR3 contains 13 residues. Germline CDR1 and CDR2: SGHAT and FQNNGV. This clonotype has only a few counts. As yet, its antigen is unknown. The chain uses TRBV11-2 and TRBJ1-2; no clear D gene. This TCR was recovered from a man aged 50 to 59 who received an inactivated influenza vaccine. The sample in question was PBMCs from blood, obtained more than 4 days after vaccination. DNA for the CDR3: TGTGCCAGCAGCTTAGATCCGGAAGGTGGCTACACCTTC. Translated: CASSLDPEGGYTF.